A single sample gave rise to the 26 T cell receptor beta chains below, sequenced in a study of cytomegalovirus exposure and HLA in healthy donors. PCR primers comprised 60 Vbeta and 13 Jbeta primers. Produced via immunoSEQ multiplex PCR; TCRdb's table is partial and in-frame only. Here the sample spans fewer than 250,000 clones, approximately 86% being singletons. Sequencing was done on a sample of PBMCs. The receptors stem from a young woman in good health and CMV-seronegative.

The chain combines TRBV11-2 with TRBJ2-7, with D possibly matching TRBD1 (5 bases). Trimming left V 5 bases short and J 0 bases short, with 14 bases between. CDR1 is SGHAT and CDR2 is FQNNGV in the germline V gene. The CDR3 runs 15 residues. DNA for the CDR3: TGTGCCAGCAGCCCCGAATGGACAAGCTCCTACGAGCAGTACTTC. It codes for CASSPEWTSSYEQYF.

This clone was seen more than once but under ten times. The chain recombines TRBV6-8 with TRBJ1-5, with 7 bases fitting TRBD1. Germline CDR1 reads MNHGY; CDR2 reads SAAAGT. The CDR3 is 16 residues long. Trimming took 7 bases from V and 0 from J; bases not matched to a gene: 9. The DNA for the CDR3 is TGTGCCAGCACCTTTATGGACAGGTATAGCAATCAGCCCCAGCATTTT. As protein: CASTFMDRYSNQPQHF.

The V gene is TRBV7-9, the J gene TRBJ2-3; 7 nucleotides line up with TRBD1. The CDR3 spans 15 residues. With 5 bases clipped from V and 3 bases from J, the junction kept 8 bases outside the gene matches. The V gene's germline CDR1 is SEHNR and CDR2 FQNEAQ (reference sequence). CDR3 amino acids: CASSPRQGQTDTQYF. CDR3 coding DNA: TGTGCCAGCAGCCCCAGACAGGGCCAGACAGATACGCAGTATTTT.

Only a few counts were recorded for this clone. CDR3 in amino acids: CASSVDPGRNTEAFF. The CDR3 DNA reads as TGTGCCAGCAGCGTAGACCCGGGGAGGAACACTGAAGCTTTCTTT. V and J are TRBV9 and TRBJ1-1; D is undetermined. The CDR3 runs 15 residues. V was trimmed by 0 bases and J by 1 base, leaving 10 bases between them. CDR1 and CDR2 from the germline V gene are SGDLS and YYNGEE.

The CDR3 loop is CASSLNWSPEQYF. The CDR3 DNA sequence: TGTGCCAGCAGCTTAAATTGGAGTCCGGAGCAGTACTTC. This rearrangement joins TRBV7-2 to TRBJ2-7; D is unclear. Germline V CDR1 and CDR2: SGHTA, FQGNSA. This CDR3 is built from 13 residues. V lost 2 bases to trimming and J lost 7 bases, with 12 bases between them.

The V call is TRBV4-1, the J call TRBJ1-5, with 8 bases lining up with TRBD1. Germline assignment: CDR1 MGHRA and CDR2 YSYEKL. This CDR3 region has 15 residues. J was trimmed by 6 bases and V by 1 base; bases with no gene match: 5. DNA for the CDR3: TGCGCCAGCAGCCAAGTCTCAGGGGGCGGTCAGCCCCAGCATTTT. Protein product: CASSQVSGGGQPQHF.

The chain joins TRBV27 to TRBJ2-7, with D unclear. V gave up 3 bases and J gave up 2 bases, with 11 bases separating them. The germline V gene encodes CDR1 MNHEY and CDR2 SMNVEV (reference sequence). The CDR3 is 14 amino acids. The DNA of the CDR3 is TGTGCCAGCAGTTTTTCTGGGCCAGCCTACGAGCAGTACTTC. Amino acids: CASSFSGPAYEQYF.

The chain carries TRBV5-6 and TRBJ2-1; 7 nucleotides agree with TRBD1. The CDR3 runs to 13 residues. The J segment lost 12 bases and the V segment lost 4 bases, leaving 10 bases of the junction unmatched. Germline assignment: CDR1 SGHDT and CDR2 YYEEEE. The CDR3 DNA is TGTGCCAGCAGCCTACGGACAGGACGGGGGCAGTTCTTC. Translated, it gives CASSLRTGRGQFF.

The chain couples TRBV27 to TRBJ2-7, with 7 bases aligning to TRBD2. Trimming took 4 bases from V and 5 from J; bases not matched to a gene: 11. CDR3 length equals 15 residues. The germline gives CDR1 MNHEY, CDR2 SMNVEV (reference sequence). CDR3 sequence: CASSWSSGILNEQYF. The CDR3 DNA is TGTGCCAGCAGTTGGTCCAGCGGGATTCTCAACGAGCAGTACTTC.

The chain employs TRBV4-3 and TRBJ1-2; possibly TRBD1 for D (5 bases). The CDR3 runs 15 residues. V lost 0 bases and J lost 8, with 16 bases in between. Germline-derived CDR1 and CDR2 are LGHNA and YSLEER. CDR3 region: CASSQDLGPGQGYTF. For the CDR3, the DNA is TGCGCCAGCAGCCAAGACCTGGGGCCAGGGCAAGGCTACACCTTC.

This clone was counted only a few times. The chain employs TRBV10-3 and TRBJ1-2; D is uncertain. The CDR3 is 15 residues long. Germline V gene lookup returns CDR1 ENHRY and CDR2 SYGVKD. V was cut by 0 bases and J by 8 bases, with 16 bases left in between. This chain's CDR3 is CAISESRHDGIGYTF. Written as DNA, the CDR3 is TGTGCCATCAGTGAGTCGAGGCATGATGGAATAGGCTACACCTTC.

The chain has TRBV5-1 and TRBJ2-5; TRBD2 is a possible D gene (6 bases). CDR3 length: 14 residues. Germline assignment: CDR1 SGHRS and CDR2 YFSETQ. The V gene lost 1 base and the J gene lost 5 bases, with 12 bases spanning the gap. The CDR3 sequence: CASSLRGRGETQYF. As DNA, the CDR3 is TGCGCCAGCAGCTTGAGGGGTCGGGGGGAGACCCAGTACTTC.

This chain joins TRBV5-1 and TRBJ1-3, with D uncertain. This CDR3 has 15 amino acids. The germline V gene has CDR1 SGHRS and CDR2 YFSETQ. V was cut by 4 bases and J by 4 bases, with 15 bases left in between. The CDR3 is CASSPRLLGGNTIYF. CDR3 sequence (DNA): TGCGCCAGCAGCCCTAGATTGCTTGGAGGAAACACCATATATTTT.

The V call is TRBV4-1, the J call TRBJ1-2; 9 positions agree with TRBD1. This CDR3 contains 17 residues. V gave up 3 bases and J gave up 3 bases; unmatched junction bases: 11. Germline V lookup: CDR1 MGHRA, CDR2 YSYEKL. For the CDR3, the DNA is TGCGCCAGCAGCCAGTACACACAGGGGGCGTTATACTATGGCTACACCTTC. Its protein product is CASSQYTQGALYYGYTF.

The chain couples TRBV27 to TRBJ2-7, with TRBD2 as a possible D gene (6 bases). This CDR3 has 14 residues. CDR1 and CDR2 (germline): MNHEY, SMNVEV (reference sequence). Deletions cut 3 bases from V and 1 base from J, with 10 bases between. This CDR3 reads CASSFDGSSYEQYF. CDR3 coding DNA: TGTGCCAGCAGTTTTGACGGGAGTTCCTACGAGCAGTACTTC.

The CDR3 sequence is CASTWWEGLATDTQYF. The CDR3 region has the DNA TGCGCCAGCACCTGGTGGGAGGGACTAGCAACAGATACGCAGTATTTT. V usage is TRBV10-1 and J usage is TRBJ2-3, with TRBD2 matching over 9 bases. The germline V gene encodes CDR1 WNHNN and CDR2 SYGVQD (reference sequence). Unmatched junction bases numbered 11, after V lost 7 bases and J lost 3 bases. This CDR3 is built from 16 residues.

CDR3 protein: CASSPQGARSEQYF. The DNA of the CDR3 is TGTGCCAGCAGCCCACAGGGGGCGCGGAGCGAGCAGTACTTC. The rearrangement uses TRBV7-9 and TRBJ2-7; TRBD1 aligns across 9 bases. Germline V gene sequence: CDR1 SEHNR, CDR2 FQNEAQ (reference sequence). The trim removed 5 bases at V and 6 bases at J, leaving 8 bases unmatched. This CDR3 region has 14 residues.

The chain combines TRBV7-2 with TRBJ2-4, with 11 bases fitting TRBD2. This CDR3 region has 16 residues. CDR1 and CDR2 from the germline V gene are SGHTA and FQGNSA. Trimming cost V 5 bases and J 2 bases; bases outside gene matches: 5. The CDR3 loop reads CASSDTSGSTKNIQYF. The CDR3 region has the DNA TGTGCCAGCAGCGATACTAGCGGGAGTACCAAAAACATTCAGTACTTC.

Notes on this clone: One junction end disagrees with the germline gene, perhaps due to a read error. The gene calls are TRBV2 and TRBJ2-1, with TRBD2 matching over 11 bases. CDR1 and CDR2 (germline): SNHLY, FYNNEI. The CDR3 is 15 amino acids. The CDR3 here is CASSLAGGKYNERFF. The CDR3 DNA reads TGTGCCAGCAGTTTAGCGGGGGGGAAATACAATGAGCGGTTCTTC.

This clone was recorded a few times. The rearrangement joins TRBV6-1 to TRBJ1-2, with TRBD1 matching over 8 bases. This CDR3 has 14 amino acids. From germline, CDR1 is MNHNS and CDR2 SASEGT. J lost 0 bases, V lost 8 bases, and 5 bases had no gene match. The CDR3 here is CASFGQGANYGYTF. The CDR3 DNA reads as TGTGCCAGCTTCGGACAGGGAGCTAACTATGGCTACACCTTC.

This chain connects TRBV5-1 to TRBJ2-3, with a possible D match to TRBD2 (5 bases). V lost 5 bases and J 0 bases, leaving 10 bases between the germline ends. CDR3 size: 14 residues. Per the germline V gene, CDR1 is SGHRS and CDR2 is YFSETQ. The CDR3 coding sequence is TGCGCCAGCAGAGGCGGGTATAGCACAGATACGCAGTATTTT. Protein: CASRGGYSTDTQYF. Variable domain in full (rest from reference TRBV5-1 and TRBJ2-3): KAGVTQTPRYLIKTRGQQVTLSCSPISGHRSVSWYQQTPGQGLQFLFEYFSETQRNKGNFPGRFSGRQFSNSRSEMNVSTLELGDSALYLCASRGGYSTDTQYFGPGTRLTVL.

The chain joins TRBV6-5 to TRBJ1-5, with no clear D. V was trimmed by 5 bases and J by 11 bases, leaving 10 bases between them. The CDR3 extends over 11 amino acids. Germline V gives CDR1 MNHEY, CDR2 SVGAGI. The CDR3 loop reads CASSSQEAQHF. For the CDR3, the DNA is TGTGCCAGCAGTAGTCAAGAGGCCCAGCATTTT.

The rearrangement joins TRBV11-2 to TRBJ2-1; TRBD2 matches 12 bases. Trimming removed 5 bases from V and 5 bases from J; junction bases left unmatched: 10. This CDR3 contains 17 residues. Germline CDR1 SGHAT, CDR2 FQNNGV. CDR3 in DNA: TGTGCCAGCAGCCCGGGATCTAGCGGGAGGGGCCACAATGAGCAGTTCTTC. It encodes CASSPGSSGRGHNEQFF.

V and J are TRBV5-1 and TRBJ2-3; weak D call: TRBD2 (7 bases). CDR1 and CDR2 from the germline V gene are SGHRS and YFSETQ. V lost 4 bases, J lost 2 bases, and 14 bases lay in between. The CDR3 covers 15 residues. CDR3: CASSPGGGLTDTQYF. The CDR3, as DNA: TGCGCCAGCAGCCCTGGGGGGGGCCTCACAGATACGCAGTATTTT.

This sequence joins TRBV7-2 and TRBJ1-2; D remains unclear. CDR1 is SGHTA and CDR2 is FQGNSA in the germline V gene. The V end was cut by 5 bases, the J end by 4 bases, with 14 bases between. This CDR3 spans 14 amino acids. CDR3 nucleotide sequence: TGTGCCAGCAGCGCCCTGCCGAGTTTCTATGGCTACACCTTC. It translates to CASSALPSFYGYTF.

J is TRBJ2-3 and V is TRBV27; 7 nucleotides align to TRBD2. Germline V gene sequence: CDR1 MNHEY, CDR2 SMNVEV (reference sequence). Trimming removed 5 bases from V and 2 bases from J; junction bases left unmatched: 4. The CDR3 covers 14 residues. CDR3 sequence reads: CASSLGLDTDTQYF. DNA for the CDR3: TGTGCCAGCAGTCTCGGACTAGACACAGATACGCAGTATTTT.